A single sample gave rise to the 25 T cell receptor beta chains below, sequenced in a study of T cell responses to AZD1222 COVID-19 vaccine. Assay: immunoSEQ multiplex PCR; the TCRdb copy retains only in-frame clones and omits some. The sample lists 170,000 or so clones; roughly nine tenths were seen once. Sequenced material: peripheral blood, taken on day 0 of AZD1222 vaccination. The receptors were sampled from an adult in good health.

V is TRBV3-1 (or the pseudogene TRBV3-2) and J is TRBJ2-3; D unresolved. Germline loops: CDR1 LGHDT, CDR2 YNNKEL (reference sequence). The V end lost 0 bases, the J end lost 9 bases, and 7 bases lay between the germline ends. The CDR3 runs 12 residues. Here the CDR3 reads CASSQDRGTQYF. The CDR3 bases are TGTGCCAGCAGCCAAGACCGAGGAACGCAGTATTTT.

In this sample, this clone turned up once. V gene TRBV3-1 (or the pseudogene TRBV3-2) combines with J gene TRBJ2-1; possible D gene TRBD1, 5 bases. The CDR3 loop spans 15 amino acids. V was clipped by 1 base and J by 6 bases, with 13 bases between them. In germline, CDR1 is LGHDT, CDR2 YNNKEL (reference sequence). The CDR3 loop reads CASSQGGDRGNEQFF. In DNA form, the CDR3 reads TGTGCCAGCAGCCAAGGAGGAGACAGAGGCAATGAGCAGTTCTTC.

The chain couples TRBV9 to TRBJ2-3; TRBD2 aligns across 7 bases. CDR1 is SGDLS and CDR2 is YYNGEE in the germline V gene. The CDR3 consists of 15 residues. Unmatched junction bases numbered 9, after V lost 6 bases and J lost 2 bases. The CDR3 nucleotides read TGTGCCAGCACCCCCGAAGCGGGGTACACAGATACGCAGTATTTT. It encodes CASTPEAGYTDTQYF. The complete variable domain, with remaining parts taken from reference TRBV9 and TRBJ2-3, reads DSGVTQTPKHLITATGQRVTLRCSPRSGDLSVYWYQQSLDQGLQFLIQYYNGEERAKGNILERFSAQQFPDLHSELNLSSLELGDSALYFCASTPEAGYTDTQYFGPGTRLTVL.

For this clone: At one of its ends the junction is not consistent with the germline gene, which may arise from a read error. This sequence joins TRBV11-2 and TRBJ2-7, with TRBD1 as a possible D gene (6 bases). Germline CDR1 reads SGHAT; CDR2 reads FQNNGV. The CDR3 length is 12 residues. The CDR3 reads CASSLDWNEGEF. The CDR3, as DNA: TGTGCCAGCAGCTTAGATTGGAACGAGGGGGAATTC.

The V and J genes are TRBV6-2 or TRBV6-3 and TRBJ2-2; D perhaps matches TRBD2 (5 bases). V shed 2 bases and J shed 6 bases, with 13 bases lying between them. Germline assignment: CDR1 MNHEY and CDR2 SVGEGT. CDR3 length: 15 residues. This CDR3 is CASSYVEVGAGELFF. As DNA, the CDR3 is TGTGCCAGCAGTTACGTGGAGGTTGGCGCCGGGGAGCTGTTTTTT.

This chain links TRBV7-9 with TRBJ2-7; a possible D gene is TRBD2 (7 bases). V shed 5 bases and J shed 2 bases, with 13 bases lying between them. The V gene's germline CDR1 is SEHNR and CDR2 FQNEAQ (reference sequence). The CDR3 extends over 14 amino acids. The DNA for the CDR3 is TGTGCCAGCAGCGACGGGGGGCGCACCTACGAGCAGTACTTC. This codes for CASSDGGRTYEQYF.

This chain connects TRBV7-8 to TRBJ1-6; 7 bases map to TRBD1. Germline CDR1 SGHVS, CDR2 FQNEAQ. CDR3 length: 17 residues. Unmatched junction bases numbered 9, after V lost 1 base and J lost 6 bases. In DNA, the CDR3 is TGTGCCAGCAGCTTAGGCCTCGGGACAGAACTTAATTCACCCCTCCACTTT. It is translated as CASSLGLGTELNSPLHF. The full variable domain, with the rest looked up from reference TRBV7-8 and TRBJ1-6, is GAGVSQSPRYKVAKRGQDVALRCDPISGHVSLFWYQQALGQGPEFLTYFQNEAQLDKSGLPSDRFFAERPEGSVSTLKIQRTQQEDSAVYLCASSLGLGTELNSPLHFGNGTRLTVT.

This rearrangement joins TRBV7-8 to TRBJ1-2; D is uncertain. The CDR3 consists of 16 residues. The V gene's germline CDR1 is SGHVS and CDR2 FQNEAQ. Trimming removed 5 bases at V and 4 bases at J, with 20 bases between. For the CDR3, the DNA is TGTGCCAGCAGCGTAACACCGGGTTTAGAGATCTATGGCTACACCTTC. It yields the protein CASSVTPGLEIYGYTF. Combining the CDR3 with reference TRBV7-8 and TRBJ1-2 gives the whole variable domain GAGVSQSPRYKVAKRGQDVALRCDPISGHVSLFWYQQALGQGPEFLTYFQNEAQLDKSGLPSDRFFAERPEGSVSTLKIQRTQQEDSAVYLCASSVTPGLEIYGYTFGSGTRLTVV.

The V and J genes are TRBV30 and TRBJ2-2; D not certain. V was trimmed by 4 bases and J by 7 bases, leaving 16 bases between them. Looked up from germline, CDR1 is GTSNPN and CDR2 is SVGIG (reference sequence). The CDR3 totals 14 residues. The DNA for the CDR3 is TGTGCCTGGATGCCCCTACGTCGGGTCGGGGAGCTGTTTTTT. It yields the protein CAWMPLRRVGELFF.

The gene calls are TRBV18 and TRBJ1-6; D not resolved. Germline lookup yields CDR1 KGHSH and CDR2 LQKENI. The CDR3 spans 17 residues. Trimming pared 3 bases from V and 4 bases from J, leaving 16 bases between. CDR3 residues: CASSPGIGGAYNSPLHF. CDR3 bases: TGTGCCAGCTCACCGGGAATCGGCGGTGCATATAATTCACCCCTCCACTTT.

The chain has TRBV21-1 and TRBJ1-6. TRBV21-1 is designated a pseudogene. The CDR3 is made up of 16 amino acids. CDR3 sequence: CASSKARGTYNSPLHF. Written as DNA, the CDR3 is TGTGCCAGCAGCAAAGCTCGGGGCACGTATAATTCACCCCTCCACTTT.

The chain links TRBV6-2 or TRBV6-3 to TRBJ2-7, with D unresolved. Germline V gene sequence: CDR1 MNHEY, CDR2 SVGEGT. The CDR3 consists of 13 residues. The ends were cut back, 6 bases at V and 2 bases at J, with 11 bases in the middle. The CDR3 here is CASSPIGTYEQYF. DNA of the CDR3: TGTGCCAGCAGCCCAATCGGCACCTACGAGCAGTACTTC.

V gene TRBV3-1 (or the pseudogene TRBV3-2) combines with J gene TRBJ1-4; possible D gene TRBD1, 5 bases. The V end was cut by 0 bases, the J end by 8 bases, with 16 bases between. The CDR3 runs to 16 residues. CDR1 is LGHDT and CDR2 is YNNKEL in the germline V gene (reference sequence). CDR3 sequence: CASSQDGRREYEKLFF. For the CDR3, the DNA is TGTGCCAGCAGCCAAGATGGGCGCAGGGAATACGAAAAACTGTTTTTT.

This rearrangement joins TRBV28 to TRBJ1-3; D unresolved. Germline-derived CDR1 and CDR2 are MDHEN and SYDVKM. The CDR3 contains 15 residues. The V gene lost 6 bases and the J gene lost 2 bases, with 14 bases spanning the gap. The CDR3 DNA reads as TGTGCCAGCAGCCACCGCAGGAGCGCTGGAAACACCATATATTTT. It yields the protein CASSHRRSAGNTIYF.

The chain employs TRBV4-2 and TRBJ2-7; D is uncertain. In germline, CDR1 is LGHNA, CDR2 YNFKEQ. V dropped 0 bases and J dropped 3 bases, with 9 bases sitting between them. CDR3 length: 14 residues. The CDR3 is CASSQERRLYEQYF. CDR3 nucleotides: TGTGCCAGCAGCCAAGAAAGACGGCTCTACGAGCAGTACTTC.

The gene calls are TRBV29-1 and TRBJ2-1; D ambiguous. The CDR3 covers 14 residues. Trimming cost V 1 base and J 2 bases, with 9 bases left between them. Germline V lookup: CDR1 SQVTM, CDR2 ANQGSEA. The CDR3 spells CSVEGYRTYNEQFF. The DNA of the CDR3 is TGCAGCGTTGAAGGGTACAGAACCTACAATGAGCAGTTCTTC.

The gene calls are TRBV30 and TRBJ1-1; 7 bases are a match to TRBD1. The V and J ends lost 3 bases and 6 bases, in that order; junction bases with no gene match: 13. CDR3 size: 15 residues. Germline V gives CDR1 GTSNPN, CDR2 SVGIG (reference sequence). In nucleotides, the CDR3 is TGTGCCTGGAGGAAGGATACAGGGGCGGCCGCTGAAGCTTTCTTT. Translation gives CAWRKDTGAAAEAFF. Full variable domain (rest looked up from reference TRBV30 and TRBJ1-1): SQTIHQWPATLVQPVGSPLSLECTVEGTSNPNLYWYRQAAGRGLQLLFYSVGIGQISSEVPQNLSASRPQDRQFILSSKKLLLSDSGFYLCAWRKDTGAAAEAFFGQGTRLTVV.

About this clone itself: The same CDR3 also results from other DNA sequences found in this sample. The genes are TRBV6-2 or TRBV6-3 and TRBJ1-1, with D uncertain. The length of the CDR3 is 12 residues. V was shortened by 0 bases and J by 7 bases, with 6 bases between the two germline ends. The germline CDR1 and CDR2 sequences are MNHEY and SVGEGT. The CDR3 DNA sequence: TGTGCCAGCAGTTACTCCCGGTATGAAGCTTTCTTT. Translated, it gives CASSYSRYEAFF.

The chain is built from TRBV21-1 and TRBJ1-6; the DNA was not used to check the table's D call, TRBD1. TRBV21-1 is a known pseudogene. The CDR3 has 24 amino acids. The CDR3: CASSKVPGQGTSRRFSSYNSPLHF. The CDR3 DNA follows: TGTGCCAGCAGCAAAGTCCCGGGACAGGGTACCTCGAGGCGCTTTAGCTCCTATAATTCACCCCTCCACTTT.

This chain uses TRBV24-1 with TRBJ2-3; D is undetermined. V gave up 3 bases and J gave up 4 bases, with 10 bases separating them. There are 14 residues in the CDR3. The germline CDR1 and CDR2 sequences are KGHDR and SFDVKD. The CDR3 reads CATSDPEPADTQYF. CDR3 sequence (DNA): TGTGCCACCAGTGATCCTGAGCCCGCAGATACGCAGTATTTT.

The chain is built from TRBV10-1 and TRBJ2-6, with 7 bases lining up with TRBD1. The J segment lost 3 bases and the V segment lost 2 bases, leaving 1 base of the junction unmatched. Germline lookup yields CDR1 WNHNN and CDR2 SYGVQD (reference sequence). CDR3 length: 15 residues. In nucleotides, the CDR3 is TGCGCCAGCAGTGAGACAGGGGATGGGGCCAACGTCCTGACTTTC. It translates to CASSETGDGANVLTF.

V and J are TRBV5-1 and TRBJ1-1, with D possibly matching TRBD1 (5 bases). Germline values: CDR1 SGHRS, CDR2 YFSETQ. The CDR3 is 15 residues long. V shed 0 bases and J shed 8 bases, with 17 bases lying between them. CDR3 coding DNA: TGCGCCAGCAGCTTGGTTCGGGGCGTGGGGGGAGAAGCTTTCTTT. Amino acid sequence: CASSLVRGVGGEAFF. The full variable domain, with the rest looked up from reference TRBV5-1 and TRBJ1-1, is KAGVTQTPRYLIKTRGQQVTLSCSPISGHRSVSWYQQTPGQGLQFLFEYFSETQRNKGNFPGRFSGRQFSNSRSEMNVSTLELGDSALYLCASSLVRGVGGEAFFGQGTRLTVV.

This clone showed up just a few times. This chain uses TRBV7-2 with TRBJ2-7; 10 bases are shared with TRBD2. The germline V gene encodes CDR1 SGHTA and CDR2 FQGNSA. The CDR3 has 16 residues. J gave up 6 bases and V 2 bases, and 10 bases lay outside the gene matches. As DNA, the CDR3 is TGTGCCAGCAGCTTAAATCTAGCGGGGGCGGGGTTCGAGCAGTACTTC. Its protein is CASSLNLAGAGFEQYF.

The CDR3 DNA reads as TGCGCCAGCAGCCGAACAGGGGTGAACACTGAAGCTTTCTTT. Translation gives CASSRTGVNTEAFF. The chain joins TRBV5-1 to TRBJ1-1; TRBD1 matches at 7 bases. Germline V lookup: CDR1 SGHRS, CDR2 YFSETQ. The J segment lost 0 bases and the V segment lost 4 bases, leaving 3 bases of the junction unmatched. The CDR3 consists of 14 residues.

This clone occurred once. The chain joins TRBV27 to TRBJ2-3; 7 positions match TRBD2. CDR1 is MNHEY, CDR2 SMNVEV, per germline (reference sequence). The length of the CDR3 is 15 residues. Trimming cost V 7 bases and J 4 bases; bases outside gene matches: 11. The DNA for the CDR3 is TGTGCCAGCATACCCGTGGGAGGGGCGGCAGATACGCAGTATTTT. Its translation: CASIPVGGAADTQYF.